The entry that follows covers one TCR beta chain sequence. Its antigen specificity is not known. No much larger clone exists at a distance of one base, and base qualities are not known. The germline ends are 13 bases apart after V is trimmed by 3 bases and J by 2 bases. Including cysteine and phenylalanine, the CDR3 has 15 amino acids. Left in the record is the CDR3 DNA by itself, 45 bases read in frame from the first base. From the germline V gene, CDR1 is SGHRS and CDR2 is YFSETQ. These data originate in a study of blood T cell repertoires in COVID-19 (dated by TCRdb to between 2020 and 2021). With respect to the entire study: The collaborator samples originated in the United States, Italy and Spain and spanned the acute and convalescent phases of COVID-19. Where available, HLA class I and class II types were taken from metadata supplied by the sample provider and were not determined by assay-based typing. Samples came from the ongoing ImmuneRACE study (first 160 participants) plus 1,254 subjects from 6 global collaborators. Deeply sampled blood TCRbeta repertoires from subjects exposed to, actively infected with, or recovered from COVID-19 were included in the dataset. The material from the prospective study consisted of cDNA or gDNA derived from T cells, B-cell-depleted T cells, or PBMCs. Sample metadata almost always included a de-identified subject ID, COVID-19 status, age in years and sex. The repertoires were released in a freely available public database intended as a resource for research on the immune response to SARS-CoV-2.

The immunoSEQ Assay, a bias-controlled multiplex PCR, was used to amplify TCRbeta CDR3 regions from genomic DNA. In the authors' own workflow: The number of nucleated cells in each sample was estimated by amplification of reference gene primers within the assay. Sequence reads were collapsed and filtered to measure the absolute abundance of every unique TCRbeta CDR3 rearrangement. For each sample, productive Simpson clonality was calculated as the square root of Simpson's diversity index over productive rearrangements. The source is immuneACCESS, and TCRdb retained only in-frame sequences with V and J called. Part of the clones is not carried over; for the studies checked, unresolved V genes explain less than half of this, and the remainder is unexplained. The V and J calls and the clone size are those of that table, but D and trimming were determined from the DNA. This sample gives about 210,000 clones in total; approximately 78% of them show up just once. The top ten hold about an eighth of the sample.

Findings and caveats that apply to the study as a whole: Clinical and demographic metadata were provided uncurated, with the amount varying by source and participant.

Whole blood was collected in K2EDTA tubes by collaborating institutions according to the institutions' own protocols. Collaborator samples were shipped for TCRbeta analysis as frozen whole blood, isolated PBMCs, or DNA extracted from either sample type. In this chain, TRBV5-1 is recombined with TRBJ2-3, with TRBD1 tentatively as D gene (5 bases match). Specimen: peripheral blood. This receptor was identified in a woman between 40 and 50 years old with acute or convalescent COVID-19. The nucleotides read TGCGCCAGCAGCTCCTGGACAAGAAACACAGATACGCAGTATTTT. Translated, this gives CASSSWTRNTDTQYF.